The 29 T cell receptor beta chains listed next were all sequenced from one sample in a study of T-cell reconstitution after alpha-beta-depleted transplantation in children. The TCRbeta library incorporated unique molecular identifiers. TCRdb reprocessed the PCR reads with MiXCR, giving one entry per CDR3 protein. The table has around 420,000 distinct CDR3 sequences, 16% seen once. This specimen consisted of PBMCs, mostly from graft donor cells, obtained 360 days after TCRalphabeta/CD19-depleted stem cell transplant. Every receptor here comes from a boy in the first two years of life who had a stem cell transplant for Wiskott-Aldrich syndrome, so the T cells may come from the graft donor.

This clonotype was recorded a few times. The chain employs TRBV10-3 and TRBJ2-2, with 9 bases identical to TRBD1. This CDR3 has 15 residues. Germline CDR1 is ENHRY and CDR2 is SYGVKD. Unmatched junction bases numbered 8, after V lost 11 bases and J lost 1 base. The CDR3 bases are TGTGCCTCGCACCGGGACAGGGTGAACACCGGGGAGCTGTTTTTT. The encoded protein is CASHRDRVNTGELFF.

Only a few counts were recorded for this clonotype. V and J are TRBV6-2 or TRBV6-3 and TRBJ2-1, with D tentatively TRBD1 (5 bases). Germline-derived CDR1 and CDR2 are MNHEY and SVGEGT. V gave up 0 bases and J gave up 7 bases, with 13 bases separating them. This CDR3 is built from 15 residues. CDR3 sequence: CASSYSRTPWNEQFF. CDR3 bases: TGTGCCAGCAGTTACTCAAGGACACCTTGGAATGAGCAGTTCTTC.

J is TRBJ2-1 and V is TRBV5-1, with TRBD2 matching 10 bases. Germline CDR1 is SGHRS and CDR2 is YFSETQ. CDR3 length: 18 residues. J gave up 0 bases and V 0 bases, and 6 bases lay outside the gene matches. The CDR3 DNA reads TGCGCCAGCAGCTTGGCGGTAGCGGGGGGAAGCTCCTACAATGAGCAGTTCTTC. It specifies CASSLAVAGGSSYNEQFF.

The chain combines TRBV5-6 with TRBJ1-2, with D maybe TRBD1 (6 bases). This CDR3 has 15 residues. Germline loops: CDR1 SGHDT, CDR2 YYEEEE. Trimming shortened V by 2 bases and J by 4 bases, and 15 bases separated the two germline ends. Here the CDR3 reads CASSLSFGQPYGYTF. In DNA, the CDR3 is TGTGCCAGCAGCTTATCTTTTGGACAGCCCTATGGCTACACCTTC.

A few counts support this clonotype. This chain joins TRBV23-1 and TRBJ2-1; 7 nucleotides match TRBD2. TRBV23-1 has ORF status, its function being uncertain. The J segment lost 1 base and the V segment lost 0 bases, leaving 3 bases of the junction unmatched. The CDR3 contains 16 residues. CDR3 coding DNA: TGCGCCAGCAGTCAATCGTCTAGCGGATCCTACAATGAGCAGTTCTTC. Residues: CASSQSSSGSYNEQFF.

This chain links TRBV2 with TRBJ2-1; 7 bases are shared with TRBD1. This CDR3 has 14 residues. The J segment lost 5 bases and the V segment lost 6 bases, leaving 7 bases of the junction unmatched. From germline, CDR1 is SNHLY and CDR2 FYNNEI. The CDR3, as DNA: TGTGCCAGCAGACCGGGACAGACCAACAATGAGCAGTTCTTC. This sequence encodes CASRPGQTNNEQFF.

This chain links TRBV15 with TRBJ2-3; the D call may be TRBD1 or TRBD2 (5 bases each). CDR3 length: 14 residues. The V and J ends lost 3 bases and 7 bases respectively, with 14 bases between them. The germline CDR1 and CDR2 sequences are LNHNV and YYDKDF (reference sequence). This CDR3 reads CATSRDIPGNTQYF. DNA for the CDR3: TGTGCCACCAGCAGGGACATCCCCGGGAATACGCAGTATTTT.

The chain carries TRBV20-1 and TRBJ2-5; D is unclear. The CDR3 consists of 10 residues. The V gene's germline CDR1 is DFQATT and CDR2 SNEGSKA (reference sequence). With 6 bases removed from V and 2 bases from J, the gap between germline ends came to 4 bases. CDR3 coding DNA: TGCAGTGCCCAACAAGAGACCCAGTACTTC. As protein: CSAQQETQYF.

This clonotype was observed a handful of times. The chain carries TRBV10-2 and TRBJ2-7, with TRBD1 identical over 7 bases. V was pared by 5 bases and J by 8 bases, with 12 bases of the junction left unmatched. There are 14 residues in the CDR3. The germline gives CDR1 WSHSY, CDR2 SAAADI. The CDR3 is CASSPRDSRPKQYF. The CDR3, as DNA: TGCGCCAGCAGTCCCCGGGACAGTCGGCCTAAGCAGTACTTC.

V and J are TRBV2 and TRBJ2-3; the D is unclear. The CDR3 has 17 residues. Deletions cut 8 bases from V and 0 bases from J, with 21 bases between. Germline CDR1 and CDR2: SNHLY and FYNNEI. For the CDR3, the DNA is TGTGCCAGCGGCCACGAACAGCTATTCGCTAGCACAGATACGCAGTATTTT. Translated, it gives CASGHEQLFASTDTQYF.

This chain links TRBV12-3 or TRBV12-4 with TRBJ2-1, with 8 positions matching TRBD2. V lost 3 bases and J lost 1; bases outside the gene matches: 2. CDR3 length: 15 residues. The CDR3 spells CASSLRGASYNEQFF. CDR3 DNA sequence: TGTGCCAGCAGTTTGCGGGGGGCTTCCTACAATGAGCAGTTCTTC.

This clonotype was counted between two and nine times. The chain employs TRBV12-3 or TRBV12-4 and TRBJ2-2; D gene uncertain. V was trimmed by 6 bases and J by 5 bases, leaving 10 bases between them. This CDR3 comprises 13 residues. In DNA form, the CDR3 reads TGTGCCAGCAGCCGGTACCAGACCGGGGAGCTGTTTTTT. Protein product: CASSRYQTGELFF.

The sample holds a few counts of this clonotype. The chain combines TRBV11-2 with TRBJ2-7, with 8 positions matching TRBD1. V trimming: 5 bases; J trimming: 8 bases; junction bases outside the gene matches: 11. CDR1 SGHAT and CDR2 FQNNGV come from the germline V gene. CDR3 size: 14 residues. The CDR3 DNA reads TGTGCCAGCAGCCCCGGACAGGGCTCCCTCAAGCAGTACTTC. Residues: CASSPGQGSLKQYF. The full variable domain, in which reference TRBV11-2 and TRBJ2-7 provide the parts outside the CDR3, is EAGVAQSPRYKIIEKRQSVAFWCNPISGHATLYWYQQILGQGPKLLIQFQNNGVVDDSQLPKDRFSAERLKGVDSTLKIQPAKLEDSAVYLCASSPGQGSLKQYFGPGTRLTVT.

This clonotype was counted only a few times. The CDR3 loop reads CASSSTGWNEKLFF. CDR3 bases: TGCGCCAGCAGCTCGACAGGGTGGAATGAAAAACTGTTTTTT. J is TRBJ1-4 and V is TRBV5-1; 7 nucleotides line up with TRBD1. Germline V lookup: CDR1 SGHRS, CDR2 YFSETQ. The CDR3 length is 14 residues. The trim removed 3 bases at V and 5 bases at J, leaving 4 bases unmatched.

This clonotype was recorded a few times. This sequence joins TRBV7-9 and TRBJ1-1; TRBD1 matches 10 bases. The CDR3 is 15 residues long. The V gene's germline CDR1 is SEHNR and CDR2 FQNEAQ (reference sequence). The V segment lost 4 bases and the J segment 3 bases; nucleotides outside the gene matches: 5. CDR3 in amino acids: CASSYRQGADTEAFF. CDR3 nucleotide sequence: TGTGCCAGCAGCTATCGACAGGGGGCCGACACTGAAGCTTTCTTT.

This clonotype was counted a few times. V gene TRBV6-5 combines with J gene TRBJ2-1, with D possibly TRBD1 on 5 matching bases. The CDR3 is made up of 18 amino acids. V shed 0 bases and J shed 5 bases, with 20 bases lying between them. The germline V gene encodes CDR1 MNHEY and CDR2 SVGAGI. CDR3 region: CASSYSNPAGLGDNEQFF. The CDR3 DNA follows: TGTGCCAGCAGTTACTCTAATCCGGCAGGGCTAGGTGACAATGAGCAGTTCTTC.

The chain is built from TRBV12-3 or TRBV12-4 and TRBJ2-1; D possibly uses TRBD1 or TRBD2 (5 bases each). This CDR3 has 13 amino acids. V was pared by 6 bases and J by 10 bases, with 16 bases between. CDR3 region: CASRPSSWGEQFF. The DNA of the CDR3 is TGTGCCAGCAGACCCTCGAGTTGGGGGGAGCAGTTCTTC.

This clonotype was found a few times. The chain is built from TRBV6-5 and TRBJ2-5, with TRBD2 identical over 10 bases. After removal of 5 bases from V and 7 bases from J, the junction contained 13 bases not matched to a gene. Germline V lookup: CDR1 MNHEY, CDR2 SVGAGI. The length of the CDR3 is 16 residues. The CDR3 is CASSTLAGEPPATQYF. The CDR3 bases are TGTGCCAGCAGTACCCTAGCGGGAGAACCGCCGGCGACCCAGTACTTC.

This chain uses TRBV24-1 with TRBJ2-5; TRBD1 aligns across 8 bases. Germline V CDR1 and CDR2: KGHDR, SFDVKD. J lost 5 bases, V lost 3 bases, and 10 bases had no gene match. The CDR3 runs 16 residues. CDR3 protein: CATSDTRDRPRETQYF. CDR3 sequence (DNA): TGTGCCACCAGTGATACGAGGGACAGGCCAAGGGAGACCCAGTACTTC.

The table lists this clonotype with a few counts. J is TRBJ2-7 and V is TRBV7-9, with 8 bases aligning to TRBD1. Unmatched junction bases numbered 7, after V lost 6 bases and J lost 0 bases. Germline CDR1 is SEHNR and CDR2 is FQNEAQ (reference sequence). The length of the CDR3 is 15 residues. The CDR3 protein is CASSLTDRVSYEQYF. CDR3 nucleotides: TGTGCCAGCAGTCTCACGGACAGGGTCTCCTACGAGCAGTACTTC.

This clonotype was seen a few times. The chain has TRBV24-1 and TRBJ2-2, with 10 bases lining up with TRBD2. Germline V lookup: CDR1 KGHDR, CDR2 SFDVKD. This CDR3 has 16 residues. J was trimmed by 3 bases and V by 2 bases; bases with no gene match: 2. CDR3 sequence: CATSDSAGGYTGELFF. CDR3 nucleotides: TGTGCCACCAGTGATTCAGCGGGAGGGTACACCGGGGAGCTGTTTTTT.

The V gene is TRBV5-1, the J gene TRBJ2-3; D unclear. Germline V gives CDR1 SGHRS, CDR2 YFSETQ. This CDR3 comprises 13 residues. With 3 bases removed from V and 4 bases from J, the gap between germline ends came to 9 bases. DNA of the CDR3: TGCGCCAGCAGCTCTGAAGGTCCAGATACGCAGTATTTT. Its translation is CASSSEGPDTQYF.

The chain links TRBV10-3 to TRBJ2-1; D remains ambiguous. Germline CDR1 reads ENHRY; CDR2 reads SYGVKD. Trimming took off 0 bases at V and 4 bases at J, with 7 bases between the two ends. This CDR3 is built from 14 residues. The CDR3 sequence is CAISESVIYNEQFF. The CDR3 bases are TGTGCCATCAGTGAGTCCGTGATATACAATGAGCAGTTCTTC.

This clonotype was seen more than once but under ten times. The V gene is TRBV10-1, the J gene TRBJ2-2; TRBD2 might be the D (6 bases). CDR3 length equals 14 residues. Per germline, CDR1 WNHNN and CDR2 SYGVQD (reference sequence). Trimming took off 3 bases at V and 7 bases at J, with 12 bases between the two ends. The CDR3 spells CASSEREYDGELFF. In DNA form, the CDR3 reads TGCGCCAGCAGTGAACGGGAGTACGACGGGGAGCTGTTTTTT.

V gene TRBV20-1 combines with J gene TRBJ2-7; a weak D match, TRBD1 (6 bases). V lost 5 bases and J lost 3, with 14 bases in between. Germline V CDR1 and CDR2: DFQATT, SNEGSKA (reference sequence). CDR3 length: 13 residues. CDR3 DNA: TGCAGTGCTGGACAGCCCGGGGTCTACGAGCAGTACTTC. Amino acids: CSAGQPGVYEQYF.

This clonotype was counted many times. The gene calls are TRBV20-1 and TRBJ2-7, with TRBD1 matching 10 bases. The CDR3 runs to 13 residues. J was trimmed by 5 bases and V by 3 bases; bases with no gene match: 4. Germline-derived CDR1 and CDR2 are DFQATT and SNEGSKA (reference sequence). CDR3 loop: CSASHGTGDEQYF. The CDR3 DNA sequence: TGCAGTGCTAGTCACGGGACAGGGGACGAGCAGTACTTC.

The chain uses TRBV12-3 or TRBV12-4 and TRBJ2-7, with 10 bases matching TRBD2. The CDR3 is 14 residues long. The junction had 2 bases not matched to a gene; V was cut back by 1 base and J by 5 bases. CDR3: CASSLGAGGDEQYF. CDR3 DNA: TGTGCCAGCAGTTTAGGAGCGGGAGGGGACGAGCAGTACTTC.

This clonotype was picked up a small number of times. This chain connects TRBV24-1 to TRBJ2-1, with D hard to call. Germline CDR1 reads KGHDR; CDR2 reads SFDVKD. The CDR3 is 12 amino acids. V lost 2 bases and J lost 6, with 4 bases in between. The CDR3 region has the DNA TGTGCCACCAGTGATTACTTCAATGAGCAGTTCTTC. Translation gives CATSDYFNEQFF.

This clonotype showed up just a few times. This sequence joins TRBV24-1 and TRBJ2-7; 9 positions agree with TRBD1. CDR1 and CDR2 (germline): KGHDR, SFDVKD. Trimming cost V 4 bases and J 2 bases; bases outside gene matches: 5. The length of the CDR3 is 15 residues. CDR3 in amino acids: CATSDGTGSTYEQYF. In DNA, the CDR3 is TGTGCCACCAGTGACGGGACAGGGAGTACCTACGAGCAGTACTTC.